The present T cell receptor beta chain was sequenced within a study of blood T cell repertoires in COVID-19. As for the study in general: Whether acute or convalescent, the COVID-19 samples came from the United States, Italy and Spain. T cells, B-cell-depleted T cells, or PBMCs supplied cDNA or gDNA.

This clone was found once. V was pared by 3 bases and J by 3 bases, with 6 bases between. Germline V gene sequence: CDR1 SQVTM, CDR2 ANQGSEA. CDR3 length equals 11 residues. Per the study methods: Estimation of nucleated cell counts relied on the amplification of reference gene primers. Profiled with immunoSEQ multiplex PCR; TCRdb holds only in-frame clones, not every one. V and J calls and clone size are as listed in that table; D and trimming were resolved from the DNA. Seen here are about 130,000 clones, approximately 80% observed once, and the top ten hold around 3.1%. Input material: peripheral blood. This receptor was obtained from a woman aged 80 or over with acute or convalescent COVID-19. This sequence joins TRBV29-1 and TRBJ2-7; D uncertain. DNA for the CDR3: TGCAGCGTTGATGGCGGCTACGAGCAGTACTTC. It encodes CSVDGGYEQYF.